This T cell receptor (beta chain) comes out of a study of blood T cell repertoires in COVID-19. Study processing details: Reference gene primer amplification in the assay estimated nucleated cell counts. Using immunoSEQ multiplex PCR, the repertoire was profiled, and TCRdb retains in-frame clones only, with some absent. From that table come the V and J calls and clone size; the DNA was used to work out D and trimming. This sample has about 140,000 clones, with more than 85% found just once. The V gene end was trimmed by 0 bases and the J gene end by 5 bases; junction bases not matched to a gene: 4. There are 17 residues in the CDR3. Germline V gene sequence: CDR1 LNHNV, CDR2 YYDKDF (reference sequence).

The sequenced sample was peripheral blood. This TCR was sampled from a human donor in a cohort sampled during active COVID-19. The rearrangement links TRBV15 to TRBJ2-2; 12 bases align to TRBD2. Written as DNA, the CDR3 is TGTGCCACCAGCAGAGATCATGGGACTAGCGGGACCGGGGAGCTGTTTTTT. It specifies CATSRDHGTSGTGELFF.